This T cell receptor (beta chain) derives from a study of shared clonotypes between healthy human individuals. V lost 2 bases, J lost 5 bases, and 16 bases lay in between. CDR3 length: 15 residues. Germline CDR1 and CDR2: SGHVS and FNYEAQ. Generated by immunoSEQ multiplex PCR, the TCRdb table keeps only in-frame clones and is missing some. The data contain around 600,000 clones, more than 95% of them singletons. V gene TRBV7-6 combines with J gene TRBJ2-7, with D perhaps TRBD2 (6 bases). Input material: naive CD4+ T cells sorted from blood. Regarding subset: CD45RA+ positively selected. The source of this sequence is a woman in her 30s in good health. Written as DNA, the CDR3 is TGTGCCAGCAGCTTATCGGCGGGGAAGACCGACGAGCAGTACTTC. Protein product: CASSLSAGKTDEQYF.